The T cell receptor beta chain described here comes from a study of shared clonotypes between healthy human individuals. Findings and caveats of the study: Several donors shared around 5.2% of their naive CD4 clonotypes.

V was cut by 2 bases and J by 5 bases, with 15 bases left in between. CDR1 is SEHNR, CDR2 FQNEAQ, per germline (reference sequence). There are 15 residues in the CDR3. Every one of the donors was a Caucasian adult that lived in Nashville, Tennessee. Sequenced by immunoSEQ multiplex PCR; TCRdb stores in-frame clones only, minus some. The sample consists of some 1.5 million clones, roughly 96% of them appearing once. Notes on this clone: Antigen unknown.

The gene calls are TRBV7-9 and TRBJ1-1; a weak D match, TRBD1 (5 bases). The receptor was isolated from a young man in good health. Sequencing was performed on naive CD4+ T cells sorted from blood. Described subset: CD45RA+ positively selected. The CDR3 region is CASSLLGPRDTEAFF. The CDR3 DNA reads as TGTGCCAGCAGCTTACTTGGCCCCAGGGATACTGAAGCTTTCTTT.